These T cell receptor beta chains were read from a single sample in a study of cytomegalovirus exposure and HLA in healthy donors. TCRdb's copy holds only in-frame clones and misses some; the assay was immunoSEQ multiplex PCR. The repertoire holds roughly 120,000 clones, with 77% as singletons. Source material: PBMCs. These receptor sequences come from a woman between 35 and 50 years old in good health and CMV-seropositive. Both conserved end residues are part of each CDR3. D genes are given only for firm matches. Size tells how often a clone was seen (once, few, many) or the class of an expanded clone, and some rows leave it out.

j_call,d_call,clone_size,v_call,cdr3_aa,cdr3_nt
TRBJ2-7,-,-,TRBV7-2,CASSADSVASYEQYF,TGTGCCAGCAGCGCCGACAGCGTCGCGTCCTACGAGCAGTACTTC
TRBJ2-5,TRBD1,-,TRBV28,CATVQGPETQYF,TGTGCCACCGTACAGGGGCCGGAGACCCAGTACTTC
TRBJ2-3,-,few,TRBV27,CASKQFPLDTQYF,TGTGCCAGCAAACAGTTCCCCCTAGATACGCAGTATTTT
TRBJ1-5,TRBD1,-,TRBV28,CASSLGGQVNQPQHF,TGTGCCAGCAGTCTTGGAGGACAGGTCAATCAGCCCCAGCATTTT
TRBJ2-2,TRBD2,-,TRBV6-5,CASSQGLAGTGELFF,TGTGCCAGCAGTCAGGGACTAGCGGGAACCGGGGAGCTGTTTTTT
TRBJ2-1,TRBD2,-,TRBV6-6,CASRREGPEEQFF,TGTGCCAGCAGGCGGGAGGGCCCGGAGGAGCAGTTCTTC
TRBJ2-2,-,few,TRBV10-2,CASRLSGPTGELFF,TGCGCCAGCAGACTAAGCGGACCTACCGGGGAGCTGTTTTTT
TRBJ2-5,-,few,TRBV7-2,CASSFSRGGVGETQYF,TGTGCCAGCAGCTTCTCACGAGGGGGGGTGGGAGAGACCCAGTACTTC
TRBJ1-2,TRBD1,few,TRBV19,CASSRDRGTNYGYTF,TGTGCCAGTAGTAGAGACAGGGGGACTAACTATGGCTACACCTTC
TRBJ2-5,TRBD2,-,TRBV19,CATALTRGRTRETQYF,TGTGCCACTGCGTTGACGCGCGGGAGGACGAGGGAGACCCAGTACTTC
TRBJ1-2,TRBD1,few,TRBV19,CASSKDREIRRGYTF,TGTGCCAGTAGTAAAGACAGGGAAATTCGGCGAGGCTACACCTTC
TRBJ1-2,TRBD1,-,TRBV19,CVTGDDYGYTF,TGTGTCACAGGGGACGACTATGGCTACACCTTC